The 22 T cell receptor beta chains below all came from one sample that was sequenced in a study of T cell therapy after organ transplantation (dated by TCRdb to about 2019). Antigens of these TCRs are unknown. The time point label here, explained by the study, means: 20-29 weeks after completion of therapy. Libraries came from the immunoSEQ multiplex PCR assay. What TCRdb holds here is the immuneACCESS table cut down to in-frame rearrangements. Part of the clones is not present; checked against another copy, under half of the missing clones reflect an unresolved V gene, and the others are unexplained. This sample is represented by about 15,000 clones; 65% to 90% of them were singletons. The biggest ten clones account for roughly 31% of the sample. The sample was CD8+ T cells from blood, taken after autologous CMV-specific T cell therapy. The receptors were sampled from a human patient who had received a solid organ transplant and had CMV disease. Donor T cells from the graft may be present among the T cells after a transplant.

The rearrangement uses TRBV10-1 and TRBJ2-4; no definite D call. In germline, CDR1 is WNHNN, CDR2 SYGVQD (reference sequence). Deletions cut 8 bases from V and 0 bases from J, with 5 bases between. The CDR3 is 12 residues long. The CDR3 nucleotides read TGCGCCAGCCCATTAGCCAAAAACATTCAGTACTTC. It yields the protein CASPLAKNIQYF.

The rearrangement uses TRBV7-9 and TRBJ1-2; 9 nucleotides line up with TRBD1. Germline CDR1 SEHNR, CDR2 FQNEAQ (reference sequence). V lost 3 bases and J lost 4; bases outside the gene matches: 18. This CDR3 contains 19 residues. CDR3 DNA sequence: TGTGCCAGCAGCTTCAGCCCGGGACAGGGAGCGGCTGGCGTCTATGGCTACACCTTC. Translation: CASSFSPGQGAAGVYGYTF.

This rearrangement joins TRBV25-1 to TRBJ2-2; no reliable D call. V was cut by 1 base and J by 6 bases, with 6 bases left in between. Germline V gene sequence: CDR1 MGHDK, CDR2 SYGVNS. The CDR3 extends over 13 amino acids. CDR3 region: CASSELRAGELFF. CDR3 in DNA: TGTGCCAGCAGTGAATTAAGGGCCGGGGAGCTGTTTTTT.

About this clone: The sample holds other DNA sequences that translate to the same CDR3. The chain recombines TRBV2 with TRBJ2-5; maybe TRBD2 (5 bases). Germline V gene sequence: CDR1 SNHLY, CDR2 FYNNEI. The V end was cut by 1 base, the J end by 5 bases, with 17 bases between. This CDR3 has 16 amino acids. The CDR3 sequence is CASSEGVWEPGETQYF. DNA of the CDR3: TGTGCCAGCAGTGAAGGGGTGTGGGAGCCGGGGGAGACCCAGTACTTC. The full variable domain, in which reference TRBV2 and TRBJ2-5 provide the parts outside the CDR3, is EPEVTQTPSHQVTQMGQEVILRCVPISNHLYFYWYRQILGQKVEFLVSFYNNEISEKSEIFDDQFSVERPDGSNFTLKIRSTKLEDSAMYFCASSEGVWEPGETQYFGPGTRLLVL.

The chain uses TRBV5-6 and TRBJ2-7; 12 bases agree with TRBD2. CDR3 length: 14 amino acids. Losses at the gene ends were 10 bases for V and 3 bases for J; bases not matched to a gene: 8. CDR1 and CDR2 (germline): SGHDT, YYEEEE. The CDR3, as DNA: TGTGCCGCAGAGACTAGCGGGAGTGGCTACGAGCAGTACTTC. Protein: CAAETSGSGYEQYF.

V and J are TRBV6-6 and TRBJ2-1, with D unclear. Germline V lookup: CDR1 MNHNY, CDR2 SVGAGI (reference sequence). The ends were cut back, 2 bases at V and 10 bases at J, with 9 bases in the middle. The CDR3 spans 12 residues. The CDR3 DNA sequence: TGTGCCAGCAGTTACCCGGACCCGGAGCAGTTCTTC. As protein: CASSYPDPEQFF.

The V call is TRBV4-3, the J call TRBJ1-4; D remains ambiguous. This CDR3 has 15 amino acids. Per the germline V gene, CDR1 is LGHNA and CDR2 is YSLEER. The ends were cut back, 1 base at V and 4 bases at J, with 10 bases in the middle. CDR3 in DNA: TGCGCCAGCAGCCAAGGTTGGAACAATAATGAAAAACTGTTTTTT. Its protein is CASSQGWNNNEKLFF.

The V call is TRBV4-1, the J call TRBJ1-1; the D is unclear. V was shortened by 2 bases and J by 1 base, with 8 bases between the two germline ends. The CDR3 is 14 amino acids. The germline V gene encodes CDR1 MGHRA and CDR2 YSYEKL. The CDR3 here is CASSQNLQNTEAFF. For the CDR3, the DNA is TGCGCCAGCAGCCAAAACTTACAGAACACTGAAGCTTTCTTT.

CDR3 coding DNA: TGTGCCAGCAGGCAAGCGGGGGGTACTTTACAGCCCCAGCATTTT. It encodes CASRQAGGTLQPQHF. This chain joins TRBV2 and TRBJ1-5, with D possibly being TRBD1 (5 bases). Trimming shortened V by 6 bases and J by 7 bases, and 19 bases separated the two germline ends. Germline values: CDR1 SNHLY, CDR2 FYNNEI. There are 15 residues in the CDR3.

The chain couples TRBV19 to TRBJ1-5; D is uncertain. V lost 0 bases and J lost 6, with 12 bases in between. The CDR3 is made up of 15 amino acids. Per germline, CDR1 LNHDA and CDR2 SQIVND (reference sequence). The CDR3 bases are TGTGCCAGTAGTATAGATGGGAGAAAGAGTCAGCCCCAGCATTTT. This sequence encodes CASSIDGRKSQPQHF.

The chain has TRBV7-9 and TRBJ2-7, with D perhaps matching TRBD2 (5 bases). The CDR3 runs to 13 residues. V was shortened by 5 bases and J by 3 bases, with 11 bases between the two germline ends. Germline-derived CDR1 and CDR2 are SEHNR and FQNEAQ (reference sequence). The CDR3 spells CASSPPGFYEQYF. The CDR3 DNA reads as TGTGCCAGCAGCCCCCCGGGGTTCTACGAGCAGTACTTC.

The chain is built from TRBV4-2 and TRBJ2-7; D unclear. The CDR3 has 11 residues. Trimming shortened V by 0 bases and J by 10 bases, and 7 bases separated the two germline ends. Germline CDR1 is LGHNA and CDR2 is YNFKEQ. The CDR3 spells CASSQESEQYF. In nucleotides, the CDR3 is TGTGCCAGCAGCCAAGAAAGCGAACAGTACTTC.

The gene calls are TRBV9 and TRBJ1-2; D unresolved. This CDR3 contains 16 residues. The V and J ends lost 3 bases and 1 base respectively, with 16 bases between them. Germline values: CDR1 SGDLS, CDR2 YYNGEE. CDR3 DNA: TGTGCCAGCAGCGGGCTGCAGGATGCAGTTAACTATGGCTACACCTTC. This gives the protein CASSGLQDAVNYGYTF.

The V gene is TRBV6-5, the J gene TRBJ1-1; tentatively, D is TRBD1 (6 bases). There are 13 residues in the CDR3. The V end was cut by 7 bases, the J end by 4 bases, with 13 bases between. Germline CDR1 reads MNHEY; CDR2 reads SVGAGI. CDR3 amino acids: CASIKQGGTEAFF. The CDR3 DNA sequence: TGTGCCAGCATCAAACAGGGAGGCACTGAAGCTTTCTTT.

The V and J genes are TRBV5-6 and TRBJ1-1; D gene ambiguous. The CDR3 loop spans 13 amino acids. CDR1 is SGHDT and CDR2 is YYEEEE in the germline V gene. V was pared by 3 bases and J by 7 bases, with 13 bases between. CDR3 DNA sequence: TGTGCCAGCAGCTCCATCCGCGACGGTGAAGCTTTCTTT. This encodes CASSSIRDGEAFF.

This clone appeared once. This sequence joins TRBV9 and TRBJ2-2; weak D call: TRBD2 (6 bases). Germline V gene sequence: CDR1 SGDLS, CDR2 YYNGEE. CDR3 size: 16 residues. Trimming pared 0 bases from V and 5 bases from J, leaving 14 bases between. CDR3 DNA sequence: TGTGCCAGCAGCGTAGAAGGAGGGAGATTAACCGGGGAGCTGTTTTTT. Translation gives CASSVEGGRLTGELFF.

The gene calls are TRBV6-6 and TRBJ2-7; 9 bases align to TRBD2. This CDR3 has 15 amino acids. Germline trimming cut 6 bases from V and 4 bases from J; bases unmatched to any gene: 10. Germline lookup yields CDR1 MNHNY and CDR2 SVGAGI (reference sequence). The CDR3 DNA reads TGTGCCAGCAGCTTGGGCGGGAGGGCTATGTACGAGCAGTACTTC. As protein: CASSLGGRAMYEQYF.

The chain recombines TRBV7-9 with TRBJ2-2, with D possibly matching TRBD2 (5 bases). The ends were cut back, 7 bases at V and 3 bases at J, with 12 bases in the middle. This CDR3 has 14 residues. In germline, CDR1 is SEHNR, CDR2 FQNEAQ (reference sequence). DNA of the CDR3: TGTGCCAGCAACCGAGGAGGTTACACCGGGGAGCTGTTTTTT. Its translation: CASNRGGYTGELFF.

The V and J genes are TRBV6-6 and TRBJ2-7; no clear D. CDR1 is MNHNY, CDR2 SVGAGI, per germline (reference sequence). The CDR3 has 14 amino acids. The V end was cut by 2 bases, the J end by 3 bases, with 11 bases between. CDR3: CASSYAGSLYEQYF. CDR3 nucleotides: TGTGCCAGCAGTTACGCCGGGTCTCTCTACGAGCAGTACTTC.

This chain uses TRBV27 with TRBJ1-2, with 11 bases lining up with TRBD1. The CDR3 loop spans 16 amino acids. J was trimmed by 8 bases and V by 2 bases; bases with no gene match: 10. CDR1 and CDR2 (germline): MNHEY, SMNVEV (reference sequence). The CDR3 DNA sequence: TGTGCCAGCAGTTTACTCCTGGACAGGGGGCAGGGGGGCTACACCTTC. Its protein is CASSLLLDRGQGGYTF.

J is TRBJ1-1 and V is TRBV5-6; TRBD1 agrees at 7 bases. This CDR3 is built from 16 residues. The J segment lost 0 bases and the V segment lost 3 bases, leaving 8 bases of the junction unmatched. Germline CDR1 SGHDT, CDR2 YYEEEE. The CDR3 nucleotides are TGTGCCAGCAGCTGGGGGACAGCCCGCGTGAACACTGAAGCTTTCTTT. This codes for CASSWGTARVNTEAFF.

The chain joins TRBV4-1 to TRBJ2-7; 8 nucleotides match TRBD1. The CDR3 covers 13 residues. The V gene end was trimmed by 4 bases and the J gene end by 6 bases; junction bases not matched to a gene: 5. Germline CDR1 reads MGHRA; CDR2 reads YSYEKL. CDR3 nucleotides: TGCGCCAGCAGCCCGCGACAGGGGCTCGAGCAGTACTTC. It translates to CASSPRQGLEQYF.